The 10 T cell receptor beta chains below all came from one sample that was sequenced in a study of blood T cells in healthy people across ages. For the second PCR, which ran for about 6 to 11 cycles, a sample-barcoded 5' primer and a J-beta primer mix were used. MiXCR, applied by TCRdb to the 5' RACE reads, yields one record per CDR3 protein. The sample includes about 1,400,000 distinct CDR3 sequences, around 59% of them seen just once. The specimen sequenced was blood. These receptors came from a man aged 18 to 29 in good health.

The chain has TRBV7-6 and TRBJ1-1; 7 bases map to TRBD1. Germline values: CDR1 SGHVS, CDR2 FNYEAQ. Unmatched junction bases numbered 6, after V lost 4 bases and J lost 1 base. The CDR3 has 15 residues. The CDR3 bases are TGTGCCAGCAGCTCCTACCGGGACAGGAACACTGAAGCTTTCTTT. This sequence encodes CASSSYRDRNTEAFF.

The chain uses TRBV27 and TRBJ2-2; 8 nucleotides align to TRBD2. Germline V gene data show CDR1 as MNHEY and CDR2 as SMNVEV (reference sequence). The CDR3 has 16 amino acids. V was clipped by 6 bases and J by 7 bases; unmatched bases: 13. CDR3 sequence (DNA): TGTGCCAGCAGCCAAGCAGCGGGGGATCTGGACGGGGAGCTGTTTTTT. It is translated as CASSQAAGDLDGELFF.

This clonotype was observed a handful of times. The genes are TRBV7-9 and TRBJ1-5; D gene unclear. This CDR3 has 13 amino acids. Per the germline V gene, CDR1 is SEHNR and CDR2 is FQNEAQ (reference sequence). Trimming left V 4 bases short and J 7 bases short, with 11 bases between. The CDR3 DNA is TGTGCCAGCAGCTGGGAGACGAACCAGCCCCAGCATTTT. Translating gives CASSWETNQPQHF.

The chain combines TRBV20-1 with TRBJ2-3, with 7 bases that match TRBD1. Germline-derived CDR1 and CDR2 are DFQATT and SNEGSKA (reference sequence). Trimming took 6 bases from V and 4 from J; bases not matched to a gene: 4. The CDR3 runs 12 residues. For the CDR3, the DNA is TGCAGTGCGGCCAGGGGGTCAGATACGCAGTATTTT. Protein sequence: CSAARGSDTQYF.

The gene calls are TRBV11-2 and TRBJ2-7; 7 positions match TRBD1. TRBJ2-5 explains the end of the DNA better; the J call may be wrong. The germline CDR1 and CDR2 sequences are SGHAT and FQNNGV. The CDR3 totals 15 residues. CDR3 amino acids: CASSPRDSIQETQYF. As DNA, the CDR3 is TGTGCCAGCAGCCCCCGGGACAGTATCCAGGAGACCCAGTACTTC.

The CDR3 bases are TGTGCCAGCAGCTTAGAGGATGGAAGGGAGCAGTACTTC. This encodes CASSLEDGREQYF. This rearrangement joins TRBV11-3 to TRBJ2-5; a possible D gene is TRBD2 (5 bases). CDR1 and CDR2 from the germline V gene are SGHNT and YENEEA. The V and J ends lost 0 bases and 11 bases respectively, with 13 bases between them. This CDR3 is built from 13 residues.

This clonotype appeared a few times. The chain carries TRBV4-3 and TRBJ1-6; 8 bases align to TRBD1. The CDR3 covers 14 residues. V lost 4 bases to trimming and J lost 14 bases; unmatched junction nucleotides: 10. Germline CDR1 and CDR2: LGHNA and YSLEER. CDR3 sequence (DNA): TGCGCCAGCAGCCCGGGACAGGAAGCATCAACCCTCCACTTT. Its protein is CASSPGQEASTLHF.

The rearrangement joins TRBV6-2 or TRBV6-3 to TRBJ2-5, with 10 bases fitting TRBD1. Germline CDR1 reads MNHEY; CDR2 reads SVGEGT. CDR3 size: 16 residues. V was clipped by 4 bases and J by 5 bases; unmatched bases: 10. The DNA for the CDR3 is TGTGCCAGCAGTTCCGGGACAGGGGTTACTGGGGAGACCCAGTACTTC. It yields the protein CASSSGTGVTGETQYF.

The CDR3 is CASSYSGGEFF. The CDR3 region has the DNA TGTGCCAGCAGTTACTCGGGGGGGGAGTTCTTC. J is TRBJ2-1 and V is TRBV6-6; 7 bases are shared with TRBD2. The CDR3 is made up of 11 amino acids. Trimming removed 0 bases from V and 14 bases from J; junction bases left unmatched: 1. Germline V gene lookup returns CDR1 MNHNY and CDR2 SVGAGI (reference sequence).

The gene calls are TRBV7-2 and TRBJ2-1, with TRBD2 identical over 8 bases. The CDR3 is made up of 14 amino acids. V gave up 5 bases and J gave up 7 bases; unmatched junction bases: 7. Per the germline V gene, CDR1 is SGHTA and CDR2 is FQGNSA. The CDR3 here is CASSPAGGVNEQFF. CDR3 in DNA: TGTGCCAGCAGCCCCGCGGGAGGCGTAAATGAGCAGTTCTTC.